Shown below are 24 T cell receptor beta chains from a single sample sequenced in a study of early T cells in non-severe SARS-CoV-2 infection. TCRdb reprocessed the 5' RACE reads with MiXCR, giving one entry per CDR3 protein. The sample lists under 35,000 distinct CDR3 sequences, around 5% occurring once. The sequenced material came from whole blood. These TCRs come from an adult who was a healthcare worker with PCR-confirmed SARS-CoV-2 infection or an uninfected control (not recorded which).

This clonotype showed up many times. The genes are TRBV19 and TRBJ2-1, with 10 bases fitting TRBD2. From germline, CDR1 is LNHDA and CDR2 SQIVND (reference sequence). This CDR3 is 16 amino acids long. The V segment lost 3 bases and the J segment 6 bases; nucleotides outside the gene matches: 8. The CDR3 reads CASSIGSGRAGNEQFF. In DNA form, the CDR3 reads TGTGCCAGTAGTATTGGGAGCGGGAGGGCAGGCAATGAGCAGTTCTTC.

This clonotype came up many times. J is TRBJ2-3 and V is TRBV9; TRBD2 aligns across 11 bases. Germline V gives CDR1 SGDLS, CDR2 YYNGEE. With 4 bases clipped from V and 0 bases from J, the junction kept 4 bases outside the gene matches. The CDR3 is 16 residues long. The CDR3 reads CASSSRTSGSTDTQYF. CDR3 nucleotide sequence: TGTGCCAGCAGCTCCCGGACTAGCGGGAGCACAGATACGCAGTATTTT.

This clonotype was counted at least ten times. The chain recombines TRBV4-3 with TRBJ2-7; possibly TRBD2 for D (6 bases). The germline V gene has CDR1 LGHNA and CDR2 YSLEER. This CDR3 comprises 17 residues. The V gene lost 0 bases and the J gene lost 5 bases, with 20 bases spanning the gap. The CDR3 reads CASSQDFPGRGADEQYF. In DNA form, the CDR3 reads TGCGCCAGCAGCCAAGATTTCCCCGGGAGAGGGGCCGACGAGCAGTACTTC.

This clonotype was detected only a few times. The rearrangement links TRBV5-1 to TRBJ2-1; tentatively, D is TRBD1 or TRBD2 (5 bases each). Trimming removed 2 bases from V and 8 bases from J, with 14 bases in between. The CDR3 consists of 14 residues. Germline-derived CDR1 and CDR2 are SGHRS and YFSETQ. Here the CDR3 reads CASSFRGREDEQFF. As DNA, the CDR3 is TGCGCCAGCAGCTTCCGGGGACGGGAAGATGAGCAGTTCTTC.

The chain carries TRBV9 and TRBJ2-2, with 9 bases fitting TRBD1. The CDR3 consists of 15 residues. The junction had 4 bases not matched to a gene; V was cut back by 3 bases and J by 4 bases. CDR1 is SGDLS, CDR2 YYNGEE, per germline. CDR3 amino acids: CASSGKQGATGELFF. Written as DNA, the CDR3 is TGTGCCAGCAGCGGAAAACAGGGGGCCACCGGGGAGCTGTTTTTT.

The V and J genes are TRBV2 and TRBJ2-3; tentative D call: TRBD2 (6 bases). The V gene lost 7 bases and the J gene lost 8 bases, with 19 bases spanning the gap. Germline assignment: CDR1 SNHLY and CDR2 FYNNEI. This CDR3 contains 14 residues. CDR3 in DNA: TGTGCCAGCAAGGCCCAGGAGGGCCGAGGTACGCAGTATTTT. This sequence encodes CASKAQEGRGTQYF.

This clonotype has a count of ten or more. The chain carries TRBV7-3 and TRBJ2-7; D possibly uses TRBD1 or TRBD2 (6 bases each). Trimming took off 2 bases at V and 3 bases at J, with 17 bases between the two ends. The CDR3 consists of 16 residues. The germline gives CDR1 SGHTA, CDR2 FQGTGA. CDR3 residues: CASSLEGGLPFYEQYF. In DNA, the CDR3 is TGTGCCAGCAGCTTAGAAGGGGGACTCCCCTTCTACGAGCAGTACTTC.

The chain uses TRBV12-5 and TRBJ1-3, with 10 bases fitting TRBD1. This CDR3 is 15 amino acids long. Germline assignment: CDR1 LGHNT and CDR2 FRNRAP. V was clipped by 8 bases and J by 3 bases; unmatched bases: 7. In DNA, the CDR3 is TGTGCTAGTCAAAAGGACAGGGGGTATGGAAACACCATATATTTT. Residues: CASQKDRGYGNTIYF. The variable domain in full, with the rest retrieved from reference TRBV12-5 and TRBJ1-3, is DARVTQTPRHKVTEMGQEVTMRCQPILGHNTVFWYRQTMMQGLELLAYFRNRAPLDDSGMPKDRFSAEMPDATLATLKIQPSEPRDSAVYFCASQKDRGYGNTIYFGEGSWLTVV.

The J gene is TRBJ1-1, the V gene TRBV6-5; D is possibly TRBD1 (5 bases). The CDR3 has 13 residues. Germline CDR1 reads MNHEY; CDR2 reads SVGAGI. V was shortened by 8 bases and J by 4 bases, with 14 bases between the two germline ends. The CDR3 region is CASGAAGGTEAFF. The CDR3 region has the DNA TGTGCCAGCGGGGCTGCGGGGGGCACTGAAGCTTTCTTT.

The gene calls are TRBV7-2 and TRBJ2-1, with TRBD1 identical over 9 bases. CDR3 size: 15 residues. Germline trimming cut 2 bases from V and 7 bases from J; bases unmatched to any gene: 6. Germline assignment: CDR1 SGHTA and CDR2 FQGNSA. The DNA of the CDR3 is TGTGCCAGCAGCTTACCATGGACAGGGGAGAATGAGCAGTTCTTC. Amino acid sequence: CASSLPWTGENEQFF.

This clonotype appeared many times. The chain links TRBV29-1 to TRBJ2-1; D call uncertain. Trimming stripped 4 bases from V and 8 bases from J, with 6 bases between. Germline V gene lookup returns CDR1 SQVTM and CDR2 ANQGSEA. This CDR3 contains 10 residues. CDR3 in DNA: TGCAGCGTTGTCCAGCATGAGCAGTTCTTC. This gives the protein CSVVQHEQFF.

Only a few counts were recorded for this clonotype. The chain carries TRBV7-2 and TRBJ2-3; 8 positions match TRBD2. V was clipped by 3 bases and J by 2 bases; unmatched bases: 4. This CDR3 comprises 15 residues. The germline V gene has CDR1 SGHTA and CDR2 FQGNSA. In nucleotides, the CDR3 is TGTGCCAGCAGCTTTACGGGAGGGAACACAGATACGCAGTATTTT. This translates into CASSFTGGNTDTQYF.

This clonotype was counted between two and nine times. The chain employs TRBV6-2 or TRBV6-3 and TRBJ2-1; 10 nucleotides line up with TRBD1. This CDR3 region has 17 residues. After removal of 7 bases from V and 0 bases from J, the junction contained 9 bases not matched to a gene. Germline V gives CDR1 MNHEY, CDR2 SVGEGT. CDR3 nucleotide sequence: TGTGCCAGCAAAGGACAGGGGGTTAAAAGCTCCTACAATGAGCAGTTCTTC. Translated, it gives CASKGQGVKSSYNEQFF.

This clonotype was seen many times. The chain links TRBV19 to TRBJ2-1, with D possibly being TRBD2 (5 bases). The germline V gene has CDR1 LNHDA and CDR2 SQIVND (reference sequence). Trimming removed 3 bases at V and 6 bases at J, with 6 bases between. There are 12 residues in the CDR3. The CDR3 here is CASSISANEQFF. CDR3 DNA sequence: TGTGCCAGTAGTATTAGCGCCAATGAGCAGTTCTTC.

Relative to its sample, this clonotype is medium-sized. The gene calls are TRBV20-1 and TRBJ2-1; D might be TRBD1 (5 bases). V was pared by 1 base and J by 5 bases, with 6 bases between. Germline V gives CDR1 DFQATT, CDR2 SNEGSKA (reference sequence). There are 12 residues in the CDR3. The CDR3 spells CSARVGDNEQFF. In DNA, the CDR3 is TGCAGTGCTAGAGTAGGGGACAATGAGCAGTTCTTC.

This clonotype showed up just a few times. The chain couples TRBV5-4 to TRBJ1-1; 7 bases line up with TRBD1. CDR1 is SGHNT and CDR2 is YYREEE in the germline V gene (reference sequence). The CDR3 spans 13 residues. V gave up 2 bases and J gave up 3 bases; unmatched junction bases: 1. The CDR3 DNA reads TGTGCCAGCAGCTTCGACAGGGACACTGAAGCTTTCTTT. Translation: CASSFDRDTEAFF. The full variable domain, its missing parts supplied by reference TRBV5-4 and TRBJ1-1, is ETGVTQSPTHLIKTRGQQVTLRCSSQSGHNTVSWYQQALGQGPQFIFQYYREEENGRGNFPPRFSGLQFPNYSSELNVNALELDDSALYLCASSFDRDTEAFFGQGTRLTVV.

This clonotype is medium-sized in the sample. V gene TRBV6-2 or TRBV6-3 combines with J gene TRBJ2-1, with 9 nucleotides matching TRBD2. Germline CDR1 is MNHEY and CDR2 is SVGEGT. With 5 bases clipped from V and 4 bases from J, the junction kept 6 bases outside the gene matches. The CDR3 has 15 amino acids. The CDR3 is CASSRVTSGYNEQFF. CDR3 nucleotides: TGTGCCAGCAGTCGCGTGACTAGCGGATACAATGAGCAGTTCTTC.

This clonotype was detected many times. The V gene is TRBV18, the J gene TRBJ2-7, with D uncertain. Trimming removed 3 bases at V and 2 bases at J, with 14 bases between. Per the germline V gene, CDR1 is KGHSH and CDR2 is LQKENI. This CDR3 comprises 15 residues. The CDR3 region has the DNA TGTGCCAGCTCACCCATCATACAACCCACCTACGAGCAGTACTTC. This encodes CASSPIIQPTYEQYF.

This clonotype was picked up a small number of times. This rearrangement joins TRBV2 to TRBJ2-7, with D uncertain. Germline V gene data show CDR1 as SNHLY and CDR2 as FYNNEI. The ends were cut back, 6 bases at V and 6 bases at J, with 9 bases in the middle. The CDR3 contains 11 residues. The CDR3 protein is CASRGLCEQYF. The CDR3 nucleotides read TGTGCCAGCAGAGGGCTTTGCGAGCAGTACTTC.

This rearrangement joins TRBV18 to TRBJ1-2; D unresolved. V lost 5 bases and J 0 bases, leaving 13 bases between the germline ends. The CDR3 extends over 15 amino acids. The germline V gene has CDR1 KGHSH and CDR2 LQKENI. DNA for the CDR3: TGTGCCAGCTCAACTGACTCAGCGGCTAACTATGGCTACACCTTC. Translation: CASSTDSAANYGYTF.

At least ten counts were recorded for this clonotype. The chain recombines TRBV9 with TRBJ2-1; no reliable D call. V lost 0 bases to trimming and J lost 7 bases, with 11 bases between them. This CDR3 contains 14 residues. Germline CDR1 is SGDLS and CDR2 is YYNGEE. This CDR3 is CASSVDGVSNEQFF. CDR3 bases: TGTGCCAGCAGCGTAGATGGGGTTAGTAATGAGCAGTTCTTC. Supplemented by reference TRBV9 and TRBJ2-1, the full variable domain reads DSGVTQTPKHLITATGQRVTLRCSPRSGDLSVYWYQQSLDQGLQFLIQYYNGEERAKGNILERFSAQQFPDLHSELNLSSLELGDSALYFCASSVDGVSNEQFFGPGTRLTVL.

This clonotype was detected ten times or more. The chain links TRBV6-6 to TRBJ2-1, with 8 bases that match TRBD2. The length of the CDR3 is 16 residues. V shed 0 bases and J 4 bases; nucleotides not matched to a gene: 5. The germline V gene has CDR1 MNHNY and CDR2 SVGAGI (reference sequence). CDR3 nucleotides: TGTGCCAGCAGTTACTCAGTGGCTAGCGGGTACAATGAGCAGTTCTTC. This codes for CASSYSVASGYNEQFF.

In its sample, this clonotype was seen many times. The rearrangement uses TRBV11-2 and TRBJ1-1; maybe TRBD1 (6 bases). Germline V gene lookup returns CDR1 SGHAT and CDR2 FQNNGV. Trimming cost V 6 bases and J 1 base, with 18 bases left between them. The CDR3 runs 16 residues. The CDR3 region is CASRLQAGGRNTEAFF. CDR3 in DNA: TGTGCCAGCAGGCTCCAAGCCGGGGGGCGGAACACTGAAGCTTTCTTT.

This clonotype has at least ten counts. The chain couples TRBV11-2 to TRBJ1-1, with D perhaps matching TRBD1 (5 bases). The germline V and J ends were trimmed by 9 bases and 0 bases, with 8 bases remaining between them. This CDR3 comprises 12 residues. The germline V gene encodes CDR1 SGHAT and CDR2 FQNNGV. The CDR3 loop is CASRQLNTEAFF. CDR3 in DNA: TGTGCCAGTCGACAGTTGAACACTGAAGCTTTCTTT.